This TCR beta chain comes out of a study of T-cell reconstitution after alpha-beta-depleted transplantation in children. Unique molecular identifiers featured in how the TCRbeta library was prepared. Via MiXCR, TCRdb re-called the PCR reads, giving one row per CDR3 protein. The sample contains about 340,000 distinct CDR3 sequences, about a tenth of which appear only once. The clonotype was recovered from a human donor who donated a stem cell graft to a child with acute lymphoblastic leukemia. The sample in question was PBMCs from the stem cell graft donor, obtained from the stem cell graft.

CDR3: CASSAQRASTDTQYF. The DNA for the CDR3 is TGTGCCAGCAGTGCCCAGCGGGCCAGCACAGATACGCAGTATTTT. This rearrangement joins TRBV12-3 or TRBV12-4 to TRBJ2-3, with TRBD2 as a possible D gene (6 bases). V gave up 5 bases and J gave up 0 bases, with 12 bases separating them. The CDR3 contains 15 residues.